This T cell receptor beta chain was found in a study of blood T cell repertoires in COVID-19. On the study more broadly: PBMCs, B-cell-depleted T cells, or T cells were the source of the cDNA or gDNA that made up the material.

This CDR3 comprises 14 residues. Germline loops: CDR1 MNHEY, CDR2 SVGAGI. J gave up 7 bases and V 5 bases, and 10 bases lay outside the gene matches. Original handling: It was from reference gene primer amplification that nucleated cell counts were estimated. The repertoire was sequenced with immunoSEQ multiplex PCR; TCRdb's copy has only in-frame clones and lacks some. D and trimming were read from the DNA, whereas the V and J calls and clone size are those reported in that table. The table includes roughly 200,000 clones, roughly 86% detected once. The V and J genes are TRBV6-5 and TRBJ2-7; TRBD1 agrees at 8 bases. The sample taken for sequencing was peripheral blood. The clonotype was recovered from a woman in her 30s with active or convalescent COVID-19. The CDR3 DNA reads TGTGCCAGCAGTACCTGGACAGGGATGGGGGAGCAGTACTTC. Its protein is CASSTWTGMGEQYF.